The text below deals with one T cell receptor (beta chain). Its target antigen remains unknown. Base qualities are not at hand, and no much larger clone is one base apart. TCR beta CDR3 regions were amplified from RNA transcripts. The first round of RT-PCR for the TCR CDR3 was performed with the HTBI primer set and the Qiagen OneStep RT-PCR kit. A second multiplex PCR round built the libraries, followed by size selection and purification. The libraries were sequenced on an Illumina HiSeq2000 using paired-end 100 bp reads. Under the source paper's analysis protocol: Raw data were processed with SOAPnuke, discarding reads with adapters, uncalled bases, mean Phred below 15, or no exact constant-primer or identifier match. COPE v1.2.5 was used to merge high-quality paired reads, and clonotypes were defined as unique nucleotide sequences. Clonotypes were aligned to IMGT TRBV, TRBD and TRBJ reference segments using MiTCR v1.1. Only V-J combinations with frequency above 0.0001, covering about 99% of repertoires, were analysed. A TCS score was defined as the ratio between F50 (clonal expansion) and ExV (chaos), using BLOSUM62-based TCRdist between CDR3 peptides within each V-J. Welch's t-statistics and random forest reduced some 510 V-J features to 10 to 15, which were used in a naive Bayes classifier (R e1071). The similarity between thyroid and blood repertoires was quantified using the Morisita-Horn index. The raw public data were reprocessed by TCRdb itself: fastp quality trimming at Q25, MiXCR clonotype calling, in-frame beta chains only. Rows merge per CDR3 protein into single entries with the most common DNA and genes. V and J calls and clone size were set by TCRdb, not the authors. This sample lists 530,000 or so distinct CDR3 sequences; just over 45% were detected once. Roughly 7.7% of the sample belongs to the ten largest clones.

CDR1 is given as SQVTM and CDR2 as ANQGSEA, both from the germline V gene. V is clipped by 2 bases and J by 1 base, and the sequence between their germline boundaries is 11 bases long. The CDR3 measures 15 amino acids from cysteine to phenylalanine. Just the 45-base CDR3 DNA is kept, in frame starting at base 1. Stable Graves' hyperthyroidism was defined as the absence of progression to ophthalmopathy over 18 months of follow-up. The hyperthyroidism patients were between 18 and 65 years old and newly diagnosed, with a disease duration of less than 2 months. Exclusion was applied to patients with uncontrolled infections, other autoimmune diseases, pregnancy or lactation. Clinical symptoms, serum thyroxine and TRAb, thyroid ultrasound, and orbital computed tomography formed the basis for the diagnoses. Total RNA was extracted with Trizol reagent, and quality was checked on an Agilent 2100 Bioanalyzer.

The source of the sample is a study of T cells in Graves' hyperthyroidism and ophthalmopathy (dated by TCRdb to the late 2010s). For context, the study as a whole: To identify distinguishing TCR V-J signatures, a discovery cohort of about 95 patients was used, comprising 40 to 45 with Graves' ophthalmopathy and 57 with stable Graves' hyperthyroidism. TCR Vbeta CDR3 sequencing of 130 to 150 peripheral blood samples (over 40 ophthalmopathy, roughly 74 hyperthyroidism and about 17 progressor patients) is reported in the paper. After blood sampling, hyperthyroidism patients were treated with methimazole at a starting dose of 30 mg daily, and ophthalmopathy patients were treated with high-dose intravenous methylprednisolone. In about 6 Graves' hyperthyroidism patients, the study also compared T-cell repertoires from thyroid tissue with T-cell repertoires from blood. For training and testing, the 100 patients in the discovery cohort were randomly divided in a 7:3 ratio. Prospective prediction of ophthalmopathy was tested in an independent validation cohort consisting of 18 to 20 hyperthyroidism patients and around 16 patients who later progressed to ophthalmopathy.

Paper-wide results and their limitations: In cross-validation, a model built on a 13 V-J signature told ophthalmopathy apart from stable hyperthyroidism with just under 90% sensitivity and roughly 83% specificity, and in testing the same model reached 80%/75%. Most expanded thyroid clonotypes (frequency above 0.001) were also detected in blood, a finding suggesting that blood repertoires may reflect thyroid immune responses. In validation, the model predicted progression to ophthalmopathy with over 60% sensitivity and about 72% specificity, a median of about six months before onset. Sample size was not statistically predetermined, and investigators were not blinded to group allocation.

This clonotype was sampled from a woman aged 18-29 years with Graves' hyperthyroidism. Specimen: peripheral blood or thyroid tissue (not recorded which). The chain employs TRBV29-1 and TRBJ2-2; the D gene cannot be resolved reliably. The CDR3 has the sequence CSVENNPENTGELFF. Read as DNA, the sequence is TGCAGCGTTGAAAATAACCCGGAGAACACCGGGGAGCTGTTTTTT.